Listed below are T cell receptor beta chains from one sample, sequenced in a study of cytomegalovirus exposure and HLA in healthy donors. Sequenced by immunoSEQ multiplex PCR; TCRdb stores in-frame clones only, minus some. The table shows roughly 170,000 clones, with over 60% occurring only once. Material for sequencing was PBMCs. Receptors were obtained from a female donor in good health and CMV-seronegative. Each CDR3 is given with its conserved first and last residue. The order of the fields is D gene, V gene, clone size, J gene, CDR3 protein, CDR3 DNA. The D gene is left open where the match is weak. Size tells how often a clone was seen (once, few, many) or the class of an expanded clone, and some rows leave it out.

d_call: TRBD2; v_call: TRBV9; clone_size: few; j_call: TRBJ2-5; cdr3_aa: CASSVEAGRYQETQYF; cdr3_nt: TGTGCCAGCAGCGTAGAAGCGGGAAGGTACCAAGAGACCCAGTACTTC
d_call: TRBD1; v_call: TRBV28; clone_size: -; j_call: TRBJ1-1; cdr3_aa: CASRSQGALAFF; cdr3_nt: TGTGCCAGCAGATCGCAGGGGGCCTTAGCTTTCTTT
d_call: TRBD2; v_call: TRBV15; clone_size: -; j_call: TRBJ2-7; cdr3_aa: CATSPRGGRGYEQYF; cdr3_nt: TGTGCCACCAGCCCTCGGGGCGGGAGAGGGTACGAGCAGTACTTC
d_call: -; v_call: TRBV7-8; clone_size: -; j_call: TRBJ1-5; cdr3_aa: CASSPDRFNQPQHF; cdr3_nt: TGTGCCAGCAGCCCAGACAGATTCAATCAGCCCCAGCATTTT
d_call: TRBD1; v_call: TRBV19; clone_size: -; j_call: TRBJ2-1; cdr3_aa: CASSRSRDRGNNEQFF; cdr3_nt: TGTGCCAGTAGCCGGAGCCGGGACAGGGGGAACAATGAGCAGTTCTTC
d_call: -; v_call: TRBV4-3; clone_size: -; j_call: TRBJ1-2; cdr3_aa: CASSQETNARGGYGYTF; cdr3_nt: TGCGCCAGCAGCCAAGAGACGAATGCCCGAGGAGGATATGGCTACACCTTC
d_call: TRBD2; v_call: TRBV9; clone_size: -; j_call: TRBJ2-3; cdr3_aa: CASSTRLAGLGTQYF; cdr3_nt: TGTGCCAGCAGCACCCGACTAGCGGGGCTGGGTACGCAGTATTTT
d_call: TRBD2; v_call: TRBV28; clone_size: -; j_call: TRBJ2-5; cdr3_aa: CASSPSGTRGQETQYF; cdr3_nt: TGTGCCAGCAGTCCATCCGGGACTAGAGGACAAGAGACCCAGTACTTC
d_call: TRBD2; v_call: TRBV7-2; clone_size: -; j_call: TRBJ2-7; cdr3_aa: CASSRLAGKIEQYF; cdr3_nt: TGTGCCAGCAGCCGACTAGCGGGAAAGATCGAGCAGTACTTC
d_call: -; v_call: TRBV6-5; clone_size: once; j_call: TRBJ2-7; cdr3_aa: CASSSGVAYEQYF; cdr3_nt: TGTGCCAGCAGTTCAGGGGTGGCCTACGAGCAGTACTTC
d_call: -; v_call: TRBV5-1; clone_size: -; j_call: TRBJ1-3; cdr3_aa: CASSLDSTSGNTIYF; cdr3_nt: TGCGCCAGCAGCTTGGACAGCACCTCTGGAAACACCATATATTTT
d_call: TRBD2; v_call: TRBV6-5; clone_size: -; j_call: TRBJ2-1; cdr3_aa: CASSYSGGRALFF; cdr3_nt: TGTGCCAGCAGTTACTCAGGCGGGAGGGCCCTTTTCTTC
d_call: TRBD2; v_call: TRBV7-6; clone_size: -; j_call: TRBJ2-1; cdr3_aa: CASSRGGSSYNEQFF; cdr3_nt: TGTGCCAGCAGCCGCGGGGGGAGCTCCTACAATGAGCAGTTCTTC
d_call: TRBD1; v_call: TRBV27; clone_size: -; j_call: TRBJ2-7; cdr3_aa: CASSSVGTGGEQYF; cdr3_nt: TGTGCCAGCAGTTCCGTGGGGACAGGGGGTGAGCAGTACTTC
d_call: -; v_call: TRBV28; clone_size: -; j_call: TRBJ2-3; cdr3_aa: CATRGEDTQYF; cdr3_nt: TGTGCCACCAGGGGCGAAGATACGCAGTATTTT
d_call: -; v_call: TRBV27; clone_size: -; j_call: TRBJ2-2; cdr3_aa: CASSFETTNTGELFF; cdr3_nt: TGTGCCAGCAGTTTTGAAACAACGAACACCGGGGAGCTGTTTTTT
d_call: -; v_call: TRBV4-1; clone_size: -; j_call: TRBJ2-7; cdr3_aa: CASSPAGQYYEQYF; cdr3_nt: TGCGCCAGCAGCCCAGCAGGACAGTACTACGAGCAGTACTTC
d_call: -; v_call: TRBV27; clone_size: -; j_call: TRBJ1-2; cdr3_aa: CASSDRSNYGYTF; cdr3_nt: TGTGCCAGCAGTGACAGGTCGAACTATGGCTACACCTTC
d_call: TRBD2; v_call: TRBV6-5; clone_size: -; j_call: TRBJ2-7; cdr3_aa: CASSYGFGEGPYEQYF; cdr3_nt: TGTGCCAGCAGTTACGGATTTGGGGAGGGTCCCTACGAGCAGTACTTC
d_call: -; v_call: TRBV13; clone_size: few; j_call: TRBJ2-7; cdr3_aa: CASSLQVREQYF; cdr3_nt: TGTGCCAGCAGCTTGCAGGTCCGCGAGCAGTACTTC
d_call: TRBD1; v_call: TRBV5-5; clone_size: -; j_call: TRBJ2-7; cdr3_aa: CASSPGQGRSEQYF; cdr3_nt: TGTGCCAGCAGCCCGGGACAGGGCCGCTCCGAGCAGTACTTC
d_call: -; v_call: TRBV19; clone_size: -; j_call: TRBJ1-6; cdr3_aa: CASSQLRGPRNYNSPLHF; cdr3_nt: TGTGCCAGTAGTCAACTTCGGGGTCCCCGTAACTATAATTCACCCCTCCACTTT
d_call: -; v_call: TRBV7-2; clone_size: -; j_call: TRBJ1-2; cdr3_aa: CASSLEQGPYGYTF; cdr3_nt: TGTGCCAGCAGCTTGGAACAGGGCCCGTATGGCTACACCTTC
d_call: TRBD2; v_call: TRBV10-2; clone_size: -; j_call: TRBJ2-5; cdr3_aa: CASSDPGGAHQETQYF; cdr3_nt: TGCGCCAGCAGTGACCCGGGGGGGGCCCATCAAGAGACCCAGTACTTC
d_call: -; v_call: TRBV30; clone_size: -; j_call: TRBJ2-6; cdr3_aa: CAWSPRRAGANGLTF; cdr3_nt: TGTGCCTGGAGCCCCCGGAGGGCTGGGGCCAACGGCCTGACTTTC
d_call: TRBD1; v_call: TRBV4-3; clone_size: -; j_call: TRBJ1-2; cdr3_aa: CASSGTGVNYGYTF; cdr3_nt: TGCGCCAGCAGTGGGACAGGGGTTAACTATGGCTACACCTTC
d_call: -; v_call: TRBV5-5; clone_size: -; j_call: TRBJ1-6; cdr3_aa: CASSFDPRTNSPLHF; cdr3_nt: TGTGCCAGCAGCTTTGATCCCAGAACTAATTCACCCCTCCACTTT
d_call: -; v_call: TRBV6-5; clone_size: -; j_call: TRBJ2-7; cdr3_aa: CASSTPPVGTPEQYF; cdr3_nt: TGTGCCAGCAGTACTCCCCCCGTCGGGACTCCCGAGCAGTACTTC
d_call: -; v_call: TRBV30; clone_size: -; j_call: TRBJ2-1; cdr3_aa: CAWSRGNNEQFF; cdr3_nt: TGTGCCTGGAGTAGGGGAAACAATGAGCAGTTCTTC
d_call: -; v_call: TRBV11-2; clone_size: -; j_call: TRBJ1-3; cdr3_aa: CASSFVGLGNTIYF; cdr3_nt: TGTGCCAGCAGCTTCGTGGGGCTAGGAAACACCATATATTTT
d_call: -; v_call: TRBV15; clone_size: -; j_call: TRBJ2-5; cdr3_aa: CATSRGRGHETQYF; cdr3_nt: TGTGCCACCAGCAGAGGTAGGGGACACGAGACCCAGTACTTC
d_call: -; v_call: TRBV27; clone_size: -; j_call: TRBJ1-1; cdr3_aa: CASSPGGILVQTEAFF; cdr3_nt: TGTGCCAGCAGTCCCGGGGGAATTCTGGTTCAAACTGAAGCTTTCTTT
d_call: TRBD1; v_call: TRBV10-3; clone_size: -; j_call: TRBJ1-1; cdr3_aa: CAISGQGGSGEAFF; cdr3_nt: TGTGCCATCAGTGGACAGGGGGGATCGGGTGAAGCTTTCTTT
d_call: -; v_call: TRBV19; clone_size: -; j_call: TRBJ1-2; cdr3_aa: CASSTLVRGYTF; cdr3_nt: TGTGCCAGTAGTACCCTCGTCAGAGGCTACACCTTC
d_call: TRBD1; v_call: TRBV6-5; clone_size: -; j_call: TRBJ1-3; cdr3_aa: CASSSAGQGENTIYF; cdr3_nt: TGTGCCAGCAGTTCCGCGGGACAGGGGGAAAACACCATATATTTT
d_call: TRBD1; v_call: TRBV4-1; clone_size: -; j_call: TRBJ1-2; cdr3_aa: CASSRGSDRGNYGYTF; cdr3_nt: TGCGCCAGCAGCCGAGGTTCGGACAGGGGAAACTATGGCTACACCTTC
d_call: -; v_call: TRBV19; clone_size: -; j_call: TRBJ1-1; cdr3_aa: CASRRGGMNTEAFF; cdr3_nt: TGTGCCAGTAGGAGGGGCGGGATGAACACTGAAGCTTTCTTT
d_call: TRBD2; v_call: TRBV7-2; clone_size: -; j_call: TRBJ2-3; cdr3_aa: CASSLGLAGGRTDTQYF; cdr3_nt: TGTGCCAGCAGCTTAGGGCTAGCGGGGGGGAGGACAGATACGCAGTATTTT
d_call: TRBD1; v_call: TRBV27; clone_size: -; j_call: TRBJ2-2; cdr3_aa: CASSLGQLNTGELFF; cdr3_nt: TGTGCCAGCAGTTTGGGACAGCTGAACACCGGGGAGCTGTTTTTT
d_call: -; v_call: TRBV20-1; clone_size: -; j_call: TRBJ2-7; cdr3_aa: CSARLEYEQYF; cdr3_nt: TGCAGTGCTCGACTGGAGTACGAGCAGTACTTC
d_call: TRBD1; v_call: TRBV7-3; clone_size: -; j_call: TRBJ2-2; cdr3_aa: CASSPFTGVGELFF; cdr3_nt: TGTGCCAGCAGCCCGTTTACAGGGGTTGGGGAGCTGTTTTTT
d_call: TRBD2; v_call: TRBV2; clone_size: -; j_call: TRBJ2-2; cdr3_aa: CASSEPGGGPTGELFF; cdr3_nt: TGTGCCAGCAGTGAGCCCGGGGGGGGGCCCACCGGGGAGCTGTTTTTT
d_call: -; v_call: TRBV6-1; clone_size: few; j_call: TRBJ1-3; cdr3_aa: CASSETSGRAVNTIYF; cdr3_nt: TGTGCCAGCAGTGAAACGTCCGGCAGGGCTGTGAACACCATATATTTT
d_call: -; v_call: TRBV15; clone_size: -; j_call: TRBJ2-3; cdr3_aa: CATSRVQRTDTQYF; cdr3_nt: TGTGCCACCAGCAGAGTTCAGAGGACAGATACGCAGTATTTT
d_call: TRBD1; v_call: TRBV6-5; clone_size: few; j_call: TRBJ2-7; cdr3_aa: CASSAGTGGPNEQYF; cdr3_nt: TGTGCCAGCAGCGCCGGGACAGGGGGCCCAAACGAGCAGTACTTC